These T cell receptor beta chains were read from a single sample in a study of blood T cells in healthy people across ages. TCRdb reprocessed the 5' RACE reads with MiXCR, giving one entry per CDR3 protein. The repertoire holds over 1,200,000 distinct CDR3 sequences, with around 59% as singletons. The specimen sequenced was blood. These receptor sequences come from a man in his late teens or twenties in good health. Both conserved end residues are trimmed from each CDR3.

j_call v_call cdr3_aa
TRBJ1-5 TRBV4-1 ASSQTTRGAFNQPQH
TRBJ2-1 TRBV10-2 ASSVRVGSSYNEQF
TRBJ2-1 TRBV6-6 ASSPVKGIVDEQF
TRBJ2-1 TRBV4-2 ASSQDLLAGGNEQF
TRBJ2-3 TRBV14 ASSVTGGTQY
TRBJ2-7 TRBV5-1 ASSLAIGSSSYEQY
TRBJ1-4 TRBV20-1 SAAGTGVEKLF
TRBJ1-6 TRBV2 ASSPDPNSPLH
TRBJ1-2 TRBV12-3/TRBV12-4 ASSFRSNYGYT
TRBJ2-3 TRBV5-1 ASSLEGGLDTDTQY
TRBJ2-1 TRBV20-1 SAGAQDAAYNEQF
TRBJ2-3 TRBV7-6 ASSAHGAGADTQY
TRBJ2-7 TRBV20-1 SARDFRTPNYEQY
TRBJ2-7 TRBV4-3 ASSQDQQRNYEQY
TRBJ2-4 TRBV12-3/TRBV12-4 VSYGQSTSVQY
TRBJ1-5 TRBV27 ASSLNSRWKPQH
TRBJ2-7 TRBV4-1 ASSPHRQGAYEQY
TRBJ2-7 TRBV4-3 ASSQDGGGDYEQY
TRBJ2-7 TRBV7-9 ASSLGTVSSYEQY
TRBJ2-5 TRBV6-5 ATQGLEQETQY
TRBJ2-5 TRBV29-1 STGTSGWGEQY
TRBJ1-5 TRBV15 ATSRDYSHSNQPQH
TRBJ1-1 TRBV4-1 ASSQDPGSTPEAF
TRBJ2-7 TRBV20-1 SARLGVLSSYEQY
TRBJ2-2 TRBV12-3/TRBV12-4 ASSPVADNTGELF
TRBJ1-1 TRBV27 ASSLTSTGDPEAF